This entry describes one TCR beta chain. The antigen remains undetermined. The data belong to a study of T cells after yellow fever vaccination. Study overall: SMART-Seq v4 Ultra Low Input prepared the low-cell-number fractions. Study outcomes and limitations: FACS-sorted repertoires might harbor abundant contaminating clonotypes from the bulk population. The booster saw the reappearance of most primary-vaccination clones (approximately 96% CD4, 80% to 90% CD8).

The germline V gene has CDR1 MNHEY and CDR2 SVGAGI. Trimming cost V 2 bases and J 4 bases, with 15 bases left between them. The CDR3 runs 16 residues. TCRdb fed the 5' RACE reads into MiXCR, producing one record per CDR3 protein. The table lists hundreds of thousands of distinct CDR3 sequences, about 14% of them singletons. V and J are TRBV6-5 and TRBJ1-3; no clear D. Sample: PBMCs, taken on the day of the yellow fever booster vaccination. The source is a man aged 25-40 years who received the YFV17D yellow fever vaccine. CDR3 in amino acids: CASSYMTTVEGNTIYF. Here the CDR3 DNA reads TGTGCCAGCAGTTACATGACCACGGTGGAGGGAAACACCATATATTTT.